This T cell receptor (beta chain) originates from a study of early T cells in non-severe SARS-CoV-2 infection. Across the whole study: Chains stayed unpaired after sequencing of bulk RNA from unsorted whole blood.

This CDR3 has 14 residues. Trimming removed 2 bases at V and 4 bases at J, with 11 bases between. Germline CDR1 is KGHSH and CDR2 is LQKENI. This clonotype came up many times. No antigen is known for it. In the library, individual cDNA molecules carried attached unique molecular identifiers. Using its own MiXCR run on the 5' RACE reads, TCRdb lists one record per CDR3 protein. The sample includes tens of thousands of distinct CDR3 sequences, roughly 14% of them seen just once. Findings and caveats of the study: VDJdb-based matching was biased toward anti-spike CD8 responses and missed private and CD4 specificities.

The chain has TRBV18 and TRBJ2-5; the D gene is possibly TRBD1 (6 bases). The sequence was collected from an adult who was a healthcare worker with PCR-confirmed SARS-CoV-2 infection or an uninfected control (not recorded which). Sequencing used whole blood. The CDR3 sequence is CASSPDDRSETQYF. Here the CDR3 DNA reads TGTGCCAGCTCACCAGACGACAGGTCAGAGACCCAGTACTTC.